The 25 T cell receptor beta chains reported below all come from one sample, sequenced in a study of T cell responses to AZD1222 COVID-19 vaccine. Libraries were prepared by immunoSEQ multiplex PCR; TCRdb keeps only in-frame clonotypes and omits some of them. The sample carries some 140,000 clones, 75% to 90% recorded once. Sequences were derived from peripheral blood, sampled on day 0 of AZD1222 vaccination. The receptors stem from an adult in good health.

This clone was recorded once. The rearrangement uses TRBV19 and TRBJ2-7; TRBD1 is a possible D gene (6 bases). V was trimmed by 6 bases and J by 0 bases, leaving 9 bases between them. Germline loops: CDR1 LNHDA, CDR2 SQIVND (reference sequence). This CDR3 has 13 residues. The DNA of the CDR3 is TGTGCCAGTAGCCGGGACAACTCCTACGAGCAGTACTTC. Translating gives CASSRDNSYEQYF. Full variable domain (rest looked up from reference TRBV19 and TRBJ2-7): DGGITQSPKYLFRKEGQNVTLSCEQNLNHDAMYWYRQDPGQGLRLIYYSQIVNDFQKGDIAEGYSVSREKKESFPLTVTSAQKNPTAFYLCASSRDNSYEQYFGPGTRLTVT.

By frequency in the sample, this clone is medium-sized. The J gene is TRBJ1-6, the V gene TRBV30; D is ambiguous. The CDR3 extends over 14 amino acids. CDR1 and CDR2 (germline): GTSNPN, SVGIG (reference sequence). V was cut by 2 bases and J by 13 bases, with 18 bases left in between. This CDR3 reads CAWSSAGFYSPLHF. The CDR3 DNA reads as TGTGCCTGGAGTTCGGCAGGATTTTACTCGCCCCTCCACTTT.

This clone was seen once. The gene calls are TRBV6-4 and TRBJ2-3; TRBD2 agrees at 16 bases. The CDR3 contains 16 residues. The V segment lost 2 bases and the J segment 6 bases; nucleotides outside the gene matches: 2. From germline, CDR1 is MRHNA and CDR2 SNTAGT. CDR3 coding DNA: TGTGCCAGCAGTGACGGGACTAGCGGGGGGGCCGATACGCAGTATTTT. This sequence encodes CASSDGTSGGADTQYF.

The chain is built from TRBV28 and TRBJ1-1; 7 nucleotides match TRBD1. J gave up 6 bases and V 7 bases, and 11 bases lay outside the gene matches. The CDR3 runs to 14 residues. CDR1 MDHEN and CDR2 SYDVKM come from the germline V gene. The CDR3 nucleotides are TGTGCCAGCACCAGGGGGGGGGCTTTGTCTGAAGCTTTCTTT. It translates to CASTRGGALSEAFF.

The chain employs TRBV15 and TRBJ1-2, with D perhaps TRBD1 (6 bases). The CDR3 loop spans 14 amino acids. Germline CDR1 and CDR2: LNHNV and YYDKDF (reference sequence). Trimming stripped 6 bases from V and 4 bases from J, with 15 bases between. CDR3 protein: CATRPPGAGYGYTF. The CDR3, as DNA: TGTGCCACCAGACCACCGGGGGCGGGCTATGGCTACACCTTC. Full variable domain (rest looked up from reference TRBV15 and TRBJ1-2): DAMVIQNPRYQVTQFGKPVTLSCSQTLNHNVMYWYQQKSSQAPKLLFHYYDKDFNNEADTPDNFQSRRPNTSFCFLDIRSPGLGDTAMYLCATRPPGAGYGYTFGSGTRLTVV.

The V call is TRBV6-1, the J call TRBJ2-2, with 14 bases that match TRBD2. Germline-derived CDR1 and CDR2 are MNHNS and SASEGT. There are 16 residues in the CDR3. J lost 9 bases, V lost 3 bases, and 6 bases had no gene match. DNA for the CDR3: TGTGCCAGCAGTGACCCGACTAGCGGGGGGGCCCGGGAGCTGTTTTTT. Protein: CASSDPTSGGARELFF.

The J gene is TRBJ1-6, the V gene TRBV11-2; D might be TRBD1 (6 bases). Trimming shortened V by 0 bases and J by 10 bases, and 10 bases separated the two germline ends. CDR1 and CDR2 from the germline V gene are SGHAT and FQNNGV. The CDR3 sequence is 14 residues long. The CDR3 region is CASSLEGQLSPLHF. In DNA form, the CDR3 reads TGTGCCAGCAGCTTAGAAGGACAGTTATCACCCCTCCACTTT.

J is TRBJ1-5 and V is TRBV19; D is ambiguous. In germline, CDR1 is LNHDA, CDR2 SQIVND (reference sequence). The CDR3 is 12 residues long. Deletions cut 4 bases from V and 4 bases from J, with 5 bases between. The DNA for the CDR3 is TGTGCCAGTAGTACCAATAATCAGCCCCAGCATTTT. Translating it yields CASSTNNQPQHF.

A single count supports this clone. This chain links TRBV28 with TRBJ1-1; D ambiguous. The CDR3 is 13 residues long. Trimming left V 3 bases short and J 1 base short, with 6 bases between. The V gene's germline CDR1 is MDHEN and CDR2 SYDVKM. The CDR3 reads CASSLPENTEAFF. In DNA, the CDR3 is TGTGCCAGCAGTTTGCCCGAGAACACTGAAGCTTTCTTT.

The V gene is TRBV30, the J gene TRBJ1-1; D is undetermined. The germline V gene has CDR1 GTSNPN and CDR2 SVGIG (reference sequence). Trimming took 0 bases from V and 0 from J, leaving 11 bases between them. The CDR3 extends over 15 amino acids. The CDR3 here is CAWSVRAGMNTEAFF. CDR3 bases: TGTGCCTGGAGTGTACGGGCAGGCATGAACACTGAAGCTTTCTTT.

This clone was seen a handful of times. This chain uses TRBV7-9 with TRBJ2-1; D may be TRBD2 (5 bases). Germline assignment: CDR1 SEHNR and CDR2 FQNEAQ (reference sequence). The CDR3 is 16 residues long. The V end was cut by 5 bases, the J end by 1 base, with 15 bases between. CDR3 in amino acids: CASSPASGFSYNEQFF. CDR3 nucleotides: TGTGCCAGCAGCCCGGCCTCGGGGTTTTCCTACAATGAGCAGTTCTTC.

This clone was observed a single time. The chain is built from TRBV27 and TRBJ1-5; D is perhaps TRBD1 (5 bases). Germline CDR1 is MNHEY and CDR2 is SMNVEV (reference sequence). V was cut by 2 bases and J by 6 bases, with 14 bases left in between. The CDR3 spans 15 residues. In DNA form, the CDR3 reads TGTGCCAGCAGTTTAGGGCAGGGAGGTAGTCAGCCCCAGCATTTT. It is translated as CASSLGQGGSQPQHF.

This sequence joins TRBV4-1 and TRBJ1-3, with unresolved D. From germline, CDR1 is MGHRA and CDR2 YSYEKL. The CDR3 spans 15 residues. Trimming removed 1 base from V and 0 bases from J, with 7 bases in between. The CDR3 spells CASSQGIDSGNTIYF. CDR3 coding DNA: TGCGCCAGCAGCCAAGGCATAGACTCTGGAAACACCATATATTTT.

The CDR3 reads CASSYGEGTTNEKLFF. In DNA, the CDR3 is TGTGCCAGCAGTTATGGAGAGGGAACCACTAATGAAAAACTGTTTTTT. The chain is built from TRBV6-5 and TRBJ1-4; D is unresolved. Germline V lookup: CDR1 MNHEY, CDR2 SVGAGI. V shed 3 bases and J shed 2 bases, with 13 bases lying between them. There are 16 residues in the CDR3.

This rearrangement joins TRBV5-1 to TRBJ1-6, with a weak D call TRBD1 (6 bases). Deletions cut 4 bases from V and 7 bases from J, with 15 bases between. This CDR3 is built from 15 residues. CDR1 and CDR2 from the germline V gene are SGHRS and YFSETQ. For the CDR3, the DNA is TGCGCCAGCAGCCCGGTCGGGGGGCTAAATTCACCCCTCCACTTT. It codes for CASSPVGGLNSPLHF.

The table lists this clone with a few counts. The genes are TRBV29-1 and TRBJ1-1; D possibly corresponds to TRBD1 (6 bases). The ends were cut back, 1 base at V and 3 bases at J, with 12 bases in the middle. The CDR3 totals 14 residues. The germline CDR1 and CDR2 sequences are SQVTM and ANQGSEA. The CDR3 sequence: CSVEVPGADTEAFF. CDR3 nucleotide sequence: TGCAGCGTTGAAGTACCAGGGGCTGACACTGAAGCTTTCTTT.

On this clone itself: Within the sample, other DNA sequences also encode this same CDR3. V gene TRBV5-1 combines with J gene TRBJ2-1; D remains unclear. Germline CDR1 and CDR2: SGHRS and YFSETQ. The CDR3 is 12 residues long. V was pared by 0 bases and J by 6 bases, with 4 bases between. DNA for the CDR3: TGCGCCAGCAGCTTGGTTCGCAATGAGCAGTTCTTC. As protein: CASSLVRNEQFF.

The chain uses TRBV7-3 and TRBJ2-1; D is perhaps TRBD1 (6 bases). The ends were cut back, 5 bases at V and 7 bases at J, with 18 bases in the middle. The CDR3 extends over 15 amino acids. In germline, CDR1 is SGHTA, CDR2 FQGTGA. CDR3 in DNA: TGTGCCAGCAGCATAATGATGGGGGCCGGGAATGAGCAGTTCTTC. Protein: CASSIMMGAGNEQFF.

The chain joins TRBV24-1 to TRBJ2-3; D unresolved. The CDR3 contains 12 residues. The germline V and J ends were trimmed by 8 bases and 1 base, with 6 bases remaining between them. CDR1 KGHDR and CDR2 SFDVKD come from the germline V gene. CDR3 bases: TGTGCCACCACGTCCCGCACAGATACGCAGTATTTT. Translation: CATTSRTDTQYF.

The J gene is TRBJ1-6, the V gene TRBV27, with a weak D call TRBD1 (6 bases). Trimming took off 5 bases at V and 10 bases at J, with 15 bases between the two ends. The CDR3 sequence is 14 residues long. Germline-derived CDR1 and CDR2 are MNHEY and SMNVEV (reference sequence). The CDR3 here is CASSLGQPGSPLHF. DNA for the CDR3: TGTGCCAGCAGTCTAGGACAGCCGGGGTCACCCCTCCACTTT.

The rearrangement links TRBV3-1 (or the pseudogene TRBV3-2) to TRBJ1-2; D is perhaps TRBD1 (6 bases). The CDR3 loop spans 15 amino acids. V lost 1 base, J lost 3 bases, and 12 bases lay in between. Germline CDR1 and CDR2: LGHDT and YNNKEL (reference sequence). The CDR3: CASSQGEQGHYGYTF. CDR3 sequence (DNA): TGTGCCAGCAGCCAAGGTGAACAGGGCCACTATGGCTACACCTTC.

CDR3 amino acids: CASSRREPLNTEAFF. The CDR3 DNA reads as TGTGCCAGCTCCCGAAGAGAGCCCCTGAACACTGAAGCTTTCTTT. The chain employs TRBV18 and TRBJ1-1; D gene unclear. This CDR3 is built from 15 residues. Germline V gene lookup returns CDR1 KGHSH and CDR2 LQKENI. Trimming removed 6 bases from V and 0 bases from J, with 14 bases in between.

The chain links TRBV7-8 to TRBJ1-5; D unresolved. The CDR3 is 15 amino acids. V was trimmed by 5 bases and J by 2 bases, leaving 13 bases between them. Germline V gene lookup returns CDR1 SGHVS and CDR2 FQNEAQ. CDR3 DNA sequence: TGTGCCAGCAGCCGCGGGGAAGGAGGCAATCAGCCCCAGCATTTT. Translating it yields CASSRGEGGNQPQHF.

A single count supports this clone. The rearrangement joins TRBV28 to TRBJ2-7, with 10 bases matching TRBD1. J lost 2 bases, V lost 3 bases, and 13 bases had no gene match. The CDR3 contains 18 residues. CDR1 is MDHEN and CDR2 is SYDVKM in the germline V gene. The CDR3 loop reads CASSLSGQGRIRPYEQYF. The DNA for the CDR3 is TGTGCCAGCAGTTTGTCGGGACAGGGGCGGATACGGCCCTACGAGCAGTACTTC.

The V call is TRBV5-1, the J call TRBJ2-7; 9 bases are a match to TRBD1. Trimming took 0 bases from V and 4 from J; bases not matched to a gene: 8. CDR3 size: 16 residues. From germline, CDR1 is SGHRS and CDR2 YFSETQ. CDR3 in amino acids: CASSLAQGQGRYEQYF. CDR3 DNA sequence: TGCGCCAGCAGCTTGGCCCAAGGACAGGGGAGGTACGAGCAGTACTTC.